This is a list of T cell receptor beta chains from one sample in a study of neurological immune-mediated disorders. TCRdb reprocessed the 5' RACE reads via MiXCR and lists one record per CDR3 protein. The sample yields roughly 65,000 distinct CDR3 sequences, approximately 3.7% seen once. Material for sequencing was PBMCs. Source of these receptors: a man over 45 with multiple sclerosis. The CDR3 runs from the conserved cysteine through the conserved F or W. The order of the fields is V gene, D gene, J gene, clone size, CDR3 DNA, CDR3 protein. A D gene is named only where the DNA matches it firmly. Some rows mark clone size as missing; the rest say once, few, many or name a class of expanded clone.

TRBV5-1,TRBD2,TRBJ2-1,few,TGCGCCAGCAGCTTGGCCTCCTTAGCGGGGGGGTACAATGAGCAGTTCTTC,CASSLASLAGGYNEQFF
TRBV28,-,TRBJ2-2,many,TGTGCCAGCAGTTTATTCGGCACCTCGAACACCGGGGAGCTGTTTTTT,CASSLFGTSNTGELFF
TRBV6-1,-,TRBJ1-1,many,TGTGCCAGCAGTGCCCGTTCGAACACTGAAGCTTTCTTT,CASSARSNTEAFF
TRBV20-1,-,TRBJ2-3,many,TGCAGTGCTTACGATAGGGGCGGAAGCACAGATACGCAGTATTTT,CSAYDRGGSTDTQYF
TRBV5-6,-,TRBJ1-5,-,-,CASSFAGGSNQPQNF
TRBV28,TRBD1,TRBJ1-2,many,TGTGCCAGCAGTTTAAAGGGGGCGCGGAACTATGGCTACACCTTC,CASSLKGARNYGYTF
TRBV6-5,TRBD1,TRBJ1-2,many,TGTGCCAGCAGTTTACTACAGGGGCTCGGCTATGGCTACACCTTC,CASSLLQGLGYGYTF
TRBV20-1,-,TRBJ1-5,few,TGCAGTGCTCGGGAGATACTGCCCGGTCAGCCCCAGAATTTT,CSAREILPGQPQNF
TRBV28,-,TRBJ2-3,many,TGTGCCAGCAGTTTGGGGAGTGTTACGCAGTATTTT,CASSLGSVTQYF
TRBV12-3/TRBV12-4,-,TRBJ1-1,many,TGTGCCACCGGGTCGCGGTTAGGTGAAGCTTTCTTT,CATGSRLGEAFF
TRBV4-3,TRBD1,TRBJ1-1,many,TGCGCCAGCAGCCAAGGAGTAGACAGGGCGGCCGCTTTCTTT,CASSQGVDRAAAFF
TRBV7-9,-,TRBJ1-2,many,TGTGCCAGCAGCGGATTGAGAGGCTACACCTTC,CASSGLRGYTF
TRBV20-1,TRBD2,TRBJ2-1,many,TGCAGTGCTAGCGGCGGGGGGGGCAAGGAGCAGTTCTTC,CSASGGGGKEQFF
TRBV18,-,TRBJ1-1,few,TGTGCCAGCTCACCAGTCACTGAAGCTTTCTTT,CASSPVTEAFF
TRBV5-6,-,TRBJ2-2,many,TGTGCCAGCAGCTTGCCGGCGCACAGCACCGGGGAGCTGTTTTTT,CASSLPAHSTGELFF
TRBV7-2,-,TRBJ1-1,many,TGTGCCAGCAGCCCAGAGATCAGACGTGGGGCTGAAGCTTTCTTT,CASSPEIRRGAEAFF
TRBV5-1,-,TRBJ1-2,many,TGCGCCAGCAGCCTGGACCCTACTAACTATGGCTACACCTTC,CASSLDPTNYGYTF
TRBV20-1,TRBD2,TRBJ2-5,many,TGCAGTGCTAGCGGTACTAGCGGGGTTGAGACCCAGTACTTC,CSASGTSGVETQYF
TRBV5-1,-,TRBJ1-1,many,TGCGCCAGCAGCCCGTCGGGGGATGGCACTGAAGCTTTCTTT,CASSPSGDGTEAFF
TRBV16,-,TRBJ1-6,-,TGTGCCAGCAGCCAATTTCTGCAACAGTATAATTCACCCCTCCACTTT,CASSQFLQQYNSPLHF
TRBV20-1,-,TRBJ2-1,many,TGCAGTGCCGCGGAAAGAGGAAGCGTCAGGAATGAGCAGTTCTTC,CSAAERGSVRNEQFF
TRBV7-9,-,TRBJ2-5,many,TGTGCCAGCCATTTGCCCGGAGAGACCCAGTACTTC,CASHLPGETQYF
TRBV20-1,-,TRBJ1-4,many,TGCAGTGCTAGAGAGGGGGGTGTGACCACATTGGGCGAAAAACTGTTTTTT,CSAREGGVTTLGEKLFF
TRBV7-3,-,TRBJ1-5,few,TGTGCCAGCAGCTCTTGGCCGGGGGGAGGGAATAGCAATCAGCCCCAGAATTTT,CASSSWPGGGNSNQPQNF
TRBV5-1,-,TRBJ1-4,many,TGCGCCAGCAGCATAGGACATGGTACTGAAAAACTGTTTTTT,CASSIGHGTEKLFF
TRBV20-1,-,TRBJ2-7,many,TGCAGTGCTGGGGCCTTTCTACACGGCCCGACCTACGAGCAGTACTTC,CSAGAFLHGPTYEQYF
TRBV5-5,-,TRBJ2-7,many,TGTGCCAGCAGCTTATCGGCAGGGGAGACCTACGAGCAGTACTTC,CASSLSAGETYEQYF
TRBV6-5,-,TRBJ2-6,many,TGTGCCAGCAGAACCTCTGGGGCCAACGTCCTGACTTTC,CASRTSGANVLTF
TRBV12-3/TRBV12-4,TRBD2,TRBJ2-2,-,TGTGTCAGTACCCCAGCGGGAGGGCGAGGGGAGCTGTTTTTT,CVSTPAGGRGELFF
TRBV6-2/TRBV6-3,-,TRBJ2-3,many,TGTGCCAGCAGTCGACTAGCAGATACGCAGTATTTT,CASSRLADTQYF
TRBV20-1,-,TRBJ2-5,many,TGCAGTGCGATAGGGGACCGGGACGGACAGCAAGAGACCCAGTACTTC,CSAIGDRDGQQETQYF